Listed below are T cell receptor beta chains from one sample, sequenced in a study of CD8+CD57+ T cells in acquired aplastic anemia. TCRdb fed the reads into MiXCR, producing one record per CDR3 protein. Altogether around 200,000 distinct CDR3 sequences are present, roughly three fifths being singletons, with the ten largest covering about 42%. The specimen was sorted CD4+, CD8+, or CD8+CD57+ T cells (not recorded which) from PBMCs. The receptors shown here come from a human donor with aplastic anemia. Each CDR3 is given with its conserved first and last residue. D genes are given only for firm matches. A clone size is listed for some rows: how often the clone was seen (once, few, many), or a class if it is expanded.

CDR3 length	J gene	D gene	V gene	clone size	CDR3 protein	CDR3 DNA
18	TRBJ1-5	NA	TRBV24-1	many	CATSAGTQGVYSNQPQHF	TGTGCCACCAGTGCAGGGACGCAGGGTGTTTATAGCAATCAGCCCCAGCATTTT
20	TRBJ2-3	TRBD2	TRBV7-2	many	CASSLPRGGPPKHYTDTQYF	TGTGCCAGCAGCTTACCTCGCGGGGGGCCTCCCAAACATTACACAGATACGCAGTATTTT
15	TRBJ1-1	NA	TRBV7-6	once	CASSLASVAGTEAFF	TGTGCCAGCAGCTTAGCGTCGGTAGCGGGCACTGAAGCTTTCTTT
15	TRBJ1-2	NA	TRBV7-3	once	CASSPWEGWSGGYTF	TGTGCCAGCAGCCCGTGGGAGGGGTGGAGTGGCGGCTACACCTTC
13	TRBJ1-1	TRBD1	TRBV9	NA	CASSTRTGTEAFF	TGTGCCAGCAGCACCAGGACAGGGACTGAAGCTTTCTTT
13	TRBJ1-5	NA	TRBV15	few	CATQWRANQPQHF	TGTGCCACCCAGTGGAGGGCCAATCAGCCCCAGCATTTT
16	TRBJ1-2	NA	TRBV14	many	CASSQDWGTGNYGYTF	TGTGCCAGCAGCCAAGACTGGGGCACCGGAAACTATGGCTACACCTTC
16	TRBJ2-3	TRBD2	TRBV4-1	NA	CAGSQGGEGSGDTQYF	TGCGCCGGCAGCCAGGGAGGGGAGGGGTCCGGAGATACGCAGTATTTT
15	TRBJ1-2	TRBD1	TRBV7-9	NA	CASSLGRTGGSGYTF	TGTGCCAGCAGCTTAGGACGGACAGGGGGCAGTGGCTACACCTTC
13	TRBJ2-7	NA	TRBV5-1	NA	CASSFLQIGEQYF	TGCGCCAGCAGCTTCCTACAAATAGGCGAGCAGTACTTC
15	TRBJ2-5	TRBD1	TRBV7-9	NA	CASSQTRDRDETQYF	TGTGCCAGCAGTCAAACACGGGACAGGGATGAGACCCAGTACTTC
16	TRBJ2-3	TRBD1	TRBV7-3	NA	CASSPRQGGSTDTQYF	TGTGCCAGCAGCCCCCGACAGGGGGGGAGCACAGATACGCAGTATTTT
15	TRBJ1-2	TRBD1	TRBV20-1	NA	CSARDVDRGDSGYTF	TGCAGTGCTAGAGATGTCGACAGGGGGGATAGTGGCTACACCTTC
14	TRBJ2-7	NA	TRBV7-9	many	CASSLSNLVYEQYF	TGTGCCAGCAGCTTAAGCAATCTGGTCTACGAGCAGTACTTC
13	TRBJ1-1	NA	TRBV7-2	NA	CASSMGENTEAFF	TGTGCCAGTAGTATGGGGGAGAACACTGAGGCTTTCTTT
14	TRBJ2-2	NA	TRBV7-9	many	CASSPLFRTGELFF	TGTGCCAGCAGCCCCTTATTTAGGACCGGGGAGCTGTTTTTT
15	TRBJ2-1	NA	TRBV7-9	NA	CASSLAVPSDNEQFF	TGTGCCAGCAGCTTAGCCGTCCCCAGCGATAATGAGCAGTTCTTC
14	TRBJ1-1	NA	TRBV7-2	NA	CASSLEVRNTEAFF	TGTGCCAGCAGCTTAGAAGTTAGGAACACTGAAGCTTTCTTT
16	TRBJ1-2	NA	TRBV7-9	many	CASSSDTAIPNYGYTF	TGTGCCAGCAGCTCCGATACAGCCATCCCTAACTATGGCTACACCTTC
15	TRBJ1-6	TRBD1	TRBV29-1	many	CSVDCTGGLRSPLHF	TGCAGCGTTGACTGCACAGGGGGCTTAAGGTCACCCCTCCACTTT
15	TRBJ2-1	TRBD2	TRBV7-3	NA	CASSLTSGFWNEQFF	TGTGCCAGCAGTTTGACTAGCGGGTTTTGGAATGAGCAGTTCTTC
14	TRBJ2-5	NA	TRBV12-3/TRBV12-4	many	CASSQGGGQETQYF	TGTGCCAGCAGCCAGGGGGGGGGGCAAGAGACCCAGTACTTC
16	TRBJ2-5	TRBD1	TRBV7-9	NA	CASTQAGTGGLETQYF	TGTGCCAGCACGCAAGCGGGGACAGGGGGATTAGAGACCCAGTACTTC
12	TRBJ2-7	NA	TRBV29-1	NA	CSVRGQIDEQYF	TGCAGCGTAAGGGGCCAGATAGACGAGCAGTACTTC
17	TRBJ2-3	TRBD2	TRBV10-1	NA	CASSESRRVAGADTQYF	TGCGCCAGCAGTGAGTCGAGGAGGGTAGCGGGAGCGGATACGCAGTATTTT
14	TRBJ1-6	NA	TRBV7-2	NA	CASSLEVPNSPLHF	TGTGCCAGCAGCTTAGAAGTGCCCAATTCACCCCTCCACTTT
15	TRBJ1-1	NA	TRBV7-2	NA	CASSLGGQASTEAFF	TGTGCCAGCAGCTTAGGGGGGCAGGCGAGCACTGAAGCTTTCTTT
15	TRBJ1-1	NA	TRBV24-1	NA	CATSETTGSNTEAFF	TGTGCCACCAGTGAGACAACAGGGTCAAACACTGAAGCTTTCTTT
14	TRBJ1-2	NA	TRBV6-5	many	CASSYLGGWDGYTF	TGTGCCAGCAGTTACTTGGGGGGCTGGGATGGCTACACCTTC
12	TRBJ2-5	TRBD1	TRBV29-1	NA	CSDRQGGETQYF	TGCAGCGACCGACAGGGTGGAGAGACCCAGTACTTC
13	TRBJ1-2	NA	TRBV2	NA	CASSDSANYGYTF	TGTGCCAGCAGTGACTCCGCTAACTATGGCTACACCTTC
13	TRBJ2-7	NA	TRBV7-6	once	CASSLVGGNEQYF	TGTGCCAGCAGCTTAGTTGGGGGGAACGAGCAGTACTTC
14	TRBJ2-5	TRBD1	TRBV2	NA	CASRDRTGRETQYF	TGTGCCAGCAGGGACCGGACAGGGCGGGAGACCCAGTACTTC
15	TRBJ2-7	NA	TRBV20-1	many	CSARLQGRGGGEQYF	TGCAGTGCTAGACTCCAGGGAAGGGGTGGAGGCGAGCAGTACTTC
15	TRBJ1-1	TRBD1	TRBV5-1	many	CASSRDRGRGTEAFF	TGCGCCAGCAGCCGCGACAGGGGGCGGGGGACTGAAGCTTTCTTT
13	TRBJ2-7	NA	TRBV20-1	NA	CSASDTRVYEQYF	TGCAGTGCTAGCGACACACGGGTCTACGAGCAGTACTTC
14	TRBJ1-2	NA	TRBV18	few	CASSPGTVLYGYTF	TGTGCCAGCTCACCAGGCACAGTACTATATGGCTACACCTTC
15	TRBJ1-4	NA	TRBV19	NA	CASREQNKGSEKLVF	TGTGCCAGTAGAGAACAAAACAAGGGGAGTGAAAAGCTGGTTTTT
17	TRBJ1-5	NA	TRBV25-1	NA	CASSGANSGVGNQPQHF	TGTGCCAGCAGTGGGGCCAATTCCGGTGTTGGCAATCAGCCCCAGCATTTT
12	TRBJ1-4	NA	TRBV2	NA	CASSFEGEKLFF	TGTGCCAGCAGCTTTGAGGGTGAAAAACTGTTTTTT
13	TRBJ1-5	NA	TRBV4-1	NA	CASSQVGSQPQHF	TGCGCCAGCAGCCAAGTAGGGAGTCAGCCCCAGCATTTT
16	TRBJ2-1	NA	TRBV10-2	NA	CASSESTSGYYNEQFF	TGCGCCAGCAGTGAGTCGACGAGCGGGTACTACAATGAGCAGTTCTTC
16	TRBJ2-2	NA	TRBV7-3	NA	CASSLTGTFNTGELFF	TGTGCCAGCAGCTTAACGGGGACCTTCAACACCGGGGAGCTGTTTTTT
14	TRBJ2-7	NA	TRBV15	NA	CATSRDRVLYEQYF	TGTGCCACCAGCAGAGATCGGGTGCTCTACGAGCAGTACTTC
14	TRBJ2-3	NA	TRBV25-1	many	CASRGGPRPDTQYF	TGTGCCAGCAGGGGGGGGCCTCGTCCAGATACGCAGTATTTT
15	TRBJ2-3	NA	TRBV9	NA	CASRPREDDTDTQYF	TGTGCCAGCCGCCCAAGAGAGGACGACACAGATACGCAGTATTTT
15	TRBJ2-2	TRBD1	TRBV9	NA	CASSLGTGDTGELFF	TGTGCCAGCAGCCTAGGGACAGGGGACACCGGGGAGCTGTTTTTT
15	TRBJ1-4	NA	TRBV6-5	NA	CASSVVSPTNEKLFF	TGTGCCAGCAGTGTCGTAAGCCCGACTAATGAAAAACTGTTTTTT
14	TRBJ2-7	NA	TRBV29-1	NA	CSVEGVSSSYEQYF	TGCAGCGTTGAGGGCGTTTCGAGCTCCTACGAGCAGTACTTC
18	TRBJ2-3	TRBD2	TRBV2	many	CASSEGPLRGGNTDTQYF	TGTGCCAGCAGTGAGGGACCCTTGCGGGGGGGCAACACAGATACGCAGTATTTT